These 9 T cell receptor beta chains came from one sample sequenced in a study of T cells in Graves' hyperthyroidism and ophthalmopathy. Researchers amplified the TCR beta CDR3 regions from RNA transcripts. Researchers ran a first-round RT-PCR on the TCR CDR3 using the HTBI primer set. One entry per CDR3 protein, called by TCRdb with MiXCR from the multiplex PCR reads. The sample lists around 350,000 distinct CDR3 sequences; about 14% were seen once. Sequencing used blood. These receptors all come from a young woman with Graves' ophthalmopathy.

In this sample, this clonotype turned up many times. This rearrangement joins TRBV7-8 to TRBJ1-6, with TRBD1 identical over 7 bases. Germline-derived CDR1 and CDR2 are SGHVS and FQNEAQ. V shed 5 bases and J 8 bases; nucleotides not matched to a gene: 6. This CDR3 contains 14 residues. The CDR3 sequence: CASSVDRADSPLHF. In DNA form, the CDR3 reads TGTGCCAGCAGCGTCGACAGGGCCGATTCACCCCTCCACTTT. The complete variable domain, with remaining parts taken from reference TRBV7-8 and TRBJ1-6, reads GAGVSQSPRYKVAKRGQDVALRCDPISGHVSLFWYQQALGQGPEFLTYFQNEAQLDKSGLPSDRFFAERPEGSVSTLKIQRTQQEDSAVYLCASSVDRADSPLHFGNGTRLTVT.

This clonotype was detected ten times or more. The chain uses TRBV28 and TRBJ1-2, with D perhaps TRBD1 (5 bases). V gave up 6 bases and J gave up 3 bases, with 11 bases separating them. The CDR3 has 13 residues. Germline assignment: CDR1 MDHEN and CDR2 SYDVKM. CDR3 DNA sequence: TGTGCCAGCAGGCGGGGGGGGGACTATGGCTACACCTTC. Translating gives CASRRGGDYGYTF.

This clonotype was seen repeatedly, ten times or more. The chain employs TRBV12-3 or TRBV12-4 and TRBJ2-5; D uncertain. This CDR3 spans 14 amino acids. Trimming removed 0 bases from V and 4 bases from J, with 9 bases in between. For the CDR3, the DNA is TGTGCCAGCAGTTTAGCCCCGACGGGAGAGACCCAGTACTTC. It yields the protein CASSLAPTGETQYF.

This clonotype was found many times. The gene calls are TRBV2 and TRBJ2-1; D perhaps matches TRBD1 (6 bases). Deletions cut 8 bases from V and 8 bases from J, with 19 bases between. The CDR3 extends over 14 amino acids. CDR1 is SNHLY, CDR2 FYNNEI, per germline. The CDR3 spells CASLYRDDFDEQFF. DNA of the CDR3: TGTGCCAGCTTGTACAGGGACGATTTTGATGAGCAGTTCTTC.

This clonotype was recorded at least ten times. The gene calls are TRBV6-2 or TRBV6-3 and TRBJ2-5; D is perhaps TRBD2 (6 bases). Germline V CDR1 and CDR2: MNHEY, SVGEGT. This CDR3 spans 15 amino acids. The germline V and J ends were trimmed by 6 bases and 2 bases, with 16 bases remaining between them. The CDR3 sequence: CASRTNDGLQETQYF. In nucleotides, the CDR3 is TGTGCCAGCAGAACAAACGACGGACTACAAGAGACCCAGTACTTC.

This clonotype has ten or more counts. The gene calls are TRBV28 and TRBJ2-5, with D perhaps TRBD1 or TRBD2 (6 bases each). V was shortened by 5 bases and J by 7 bases, with 29 bases between the two germline ends. The germline gives CDR1 MDHEN, CDR2 SYDVKM. This CDR3 contains 18 residues. The DNA for the CDR3 is TGTGCCAGCAGTCCCGAGTGGGGTGACACGGGACACGGGGGGACCCAGTACTTC. Translation: CASSPEWGDTGHGGTQYF. The full variable domain, rest sourced from reference TRBV28 and TRBJ2-5, is DVKVTQSSRYLVKRTGEKVFLECVQDMDHENMFWYRQDPGLGLRLIYFSYDVKMKEKGDIPEGYSVSREKKERFSLILESASTNQTSMYLCASSPEWGDTGHGGTQYFGPGTRLLVL.

The DNA for the CDR3 is TGTGCCAGCAGTCCCATTGGCCGCACTAGCGGGGTCTACGAGCAGTACTTC. It codes for CASSPIGRTSGVYEQYF. The chain recombines TRBV11-2 with TRBJ2-7; TRBD2 aligns across 10 bases. The CDR3 is 17 amino acids. The V segment lost 6 bases and the J segment 3 bases; nucleotides outside the gene matches: 14. Per the germline V gene, CDR1 is SGHAT and CDR2 is FQNNGV.

This clonotype has ten or more counts. The CDR3 DNA reads as TGTGCCAGCAGTGAACAGTTCATTGCTAATGAAAAACTGTTTTTT. This codes for CASSEQFIANEKLFF. The chain links TRBV27 to TRBJ1-4; D remains ambiguous. The V end lost 5 bases, the J end lost 3 bases, and 13 bases lay between the germline ends. CDR3 length equals 15 residues. Per the germline V gene, CDR1 is MNHEY and CDR2 is SMNVEV (reference sequence).

This clonotype was observed at least ten times. The genes are TRBV27 and TRBJ2-1; either TRBD1 or TRBD2 may supply D (5 bases each). Between the trimmed V and J ends, which lost 8 bases and 5 bases, there was a span of 19 bases. The CDR3 spans 15 residues. Germline-derived CDR1 and CDR2 are MNHEY and SMNVEV (reference sequence). The CDR3 DNA reads as TGTGCCAGCTTCCCGTCAGGGACCTCTGACAATGAGCAGTTCTTC. Protein sequence: CASFPSGTSDNEQFF.